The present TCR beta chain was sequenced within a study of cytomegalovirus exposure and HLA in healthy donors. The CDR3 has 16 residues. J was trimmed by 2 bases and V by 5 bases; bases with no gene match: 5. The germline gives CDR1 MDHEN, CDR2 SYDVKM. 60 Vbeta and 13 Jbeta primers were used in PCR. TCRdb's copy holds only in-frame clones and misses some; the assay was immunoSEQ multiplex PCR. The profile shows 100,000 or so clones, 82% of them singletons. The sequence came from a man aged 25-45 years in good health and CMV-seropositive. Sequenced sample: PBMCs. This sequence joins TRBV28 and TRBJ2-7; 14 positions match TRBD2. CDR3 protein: CASSVGLAGAPYEQYF. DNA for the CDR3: TGTGCCAGCAGTGTGGGACTAGCGGGAGCTCCCTACGAGCAGTACTTC.